These 18 T cell receptor beta chains came from one sample sequenced in a study of cytomegalovirus exposure and HLA in healthy donors. Primers: 60 Vbeta forward and 13 Jbeta reverse. Repertoires were generated with immunoSEQ multiplex PCR, while TCRdb's copy carries only in-frame clones and drops some. The sample carries 95,000 to 150,000 clones, 83% recorded once. Sequences were obtained from PBMCs. All receptors derive from a woman aged 40 to 55 in good health and CMV-seropositive.

The gene calls are TRBV4-2 and TRBJ2-7; 7 bases line up with TRBD2. Looked up from germline, CDR1 is LGHNA and CDR2 is YNFKEQ. The CDR3 contains 14 residues. Trimming took 5 bases from V and 2 from J; bases not matched to a gene: 6. The CDR3 nucleotides read TGTGCCAGCAGCGCGTTTGGGACTACCTACGAGCAGTACTTC. Protein sequence: CASSAFGTTYEQYF.

The V and J genes are TRBV27 and TRBJ2-7; tentative D call: TRBD2 (6 bases). The CDR3 runs 14 residues. CDR1 and CDR2 from the germline V gene are MNHEY and SMNVEV (reference sequence). Between the trimmed V and J ends, which lost 6 bases and 1 base, there was a span of 13 bases. CDR3 sequence (DNA): TGTGCCAGCAGGATCTTTGGGGGGTCCTACGAGCAGTACTTC. Translated: CASRIFGGSYEQYF.

The chain links TRBV6-1 to TRBJ2-1; TRBD1 agrees at 9 bases. This CDR3 has 13 amino acids. CDR1 is MNHNS, CDR2 SASEGT, per germline. V trimming: 5 bases; J trimming: 8 bases; junction bases outside the gene matches: 4. The CDR3: CASSPTGGHEQFF. The CDR3 DNA is TGTGCCAGCAGTCCTACAGGGGGCCATGAGCAGTTCTTC.

The chain employs TRBV29-1 and TRBJ1-4; D remains unclear. V was trimmed by 4 bases and J by 3 bases, leaving 9 bases between them. In germline, CDR1 is SQVTM, CDR2 ANQGSEA. The CDR3 has 13 amino acids. The CDR3: CSVAWQANEKLFF. The CDR3 DNA follows: TGCAGCGTTGCCTGGCAGGCTAATGAAAAACTGTTTTTT.

This clone was detected once. The rearrangement links TRBV28 to TRBJ2-1; TRBD2 is a possible D gene (6 bases). The CDR3 length is 15 residues. CDR1 and CDR2 from the germline V gene are MDHEN and SYDVKM. The V and J ends lost 3 bases and 5 bases respectively, with 14 bases between them. The CDR3 here is CASSLLIAENNEQFF. The DNA for the CDR3 is TGTGCCAGCAGTTTGTTGATAGCGGAAAACAATGAGCAGTTCTTC.

A single count supports this clone. This chain joins TRBV19 and TRBJ1-3, with D tentatively TRBD1 (6 bases). Trimming left V 7 bases short and J 0 bases short, with 22 bases between. The V gene's germline CDR1 is LNHDA and CDR2 SQIVND (reference sequence). CDR3 length: 18 amino acids. The CDR3 protein is CASTPIWGQQSSGNTIYF. CDR3 DNA sequence: TGTGCCAGTACCCCCATTTGGGGACAACAAAGCTCTGGAAACACCATATATTTT.

The chain combines TRBV13 with TRBJ1-5; TRBD1 is a possible D gene (5 bases). This CDR3 contains 15 residues. Germline V gives CDR1 PRHDT, CDR2 FYEKMQ (reference sequence). Trimming cost V 4 bases and J 4 bases, with 14 bases left between them. DNA of the CDR3: TGTGCCAGCAGCTCCCGACGGGGGATAAATCAGCCCCAGCATTTT. The encoded protein is CASSSRRGINQPQHF.

This chain joins TRBV7-2 and TRBJ1-1, with D perhaps TRBD1 (5 bases). Germline loops: CDR1 SGHTA, CDR2 FQGNSA. V was pared by 1 base and J by 6 bases, with 21 bases between. CDR3 size: 17 residues. In DNA, the CDR3 is TGTGCCAGCAGCTTAGGGGTTTTCGGGGGGGTGAGCGCTGAAGCTTTCTTT. This codes for CASSLGVFGGVSAEAFF.

This clone was seen a handful of times. The V and J genes are TRBV5-1 and TRBJ2-6; TRBD1 agrees at 7 bases. Germline V gene data show CDR1 as SGHRS and CDR2 as YFSETQ. The CDR3 is made up of 17 amino acids. The ends lost 0 bases at V and 3 bases at J; junction bases unmatched: 6. The CDR3 DNA reads as TGCGCCAGCAGCTTGGATGAGGGGGCGGGTGGGGCCAACGTCCTGACTTTC. Residues: CASSLDEGAGGANVLTF.

V is TRBV27 and J is TRBJ2-5, with TRBD2 matching over 15 bases. In germline, CDR1 is MNHEY, CDR2 SMNVEV (reference sequence). This CDR3 region has 17 residues. The V gene end was trimmed by 3 bases and the J gene end by 7 bases; junction bases not matched to a gene: 9. CDR3 sequence (DNA): TGTGCCAGCAGTTTGAGGAGGACTAGCGGGAGGGATGGGACCCAGTACTTC. The encoded protein is CASSLRRTSGRDGTQYF.

This chain links TRBV30 with TRBJ2-7; maybe TRBD2 (6 bases). Trimming cost V 2 bases and J 0 bases, with 14 bases left between them. The germline V gene encodes CDR1 GTSNPN and CDR2 SVGIG (reference sequence). This CDR3 contains 15 residues. CDR3 DNA sequence: TGTGCCTGGAGTATACGGACTAAGGTCTCCTACGAGCAGTACTTC. Protein: CAWSIRTKVSYEQYF.

The chain has TRBV9 and TRBJ2-7; perhaps TRBD1 as D (5 bases). Per germline, CDR1 SGDLS and CDR2 YYNGEE. Trimming took off 5 bases at V and 5 bases at J, with 17 bases between the two ends. The CDR3 extends over 14 amino acids. CDR3 bases: TGTGCCAGCAGTTCTCGGACATCTGGCGACGAGCAGTACTTC. This encodes CASSSRTSGDEQYF.

The chain has TRBV10-1 and TRBJ2-7; D may be TRBD2 (6 bases). V was clipped by 4 bases and J by 5 bases, with 12 bases between them. In germline, CDR1 is WNHNN, CDR2 SYGVQD (reference sequence). CDR3 length: 13 amino acids. CDR3 region: CASSATRSHEQYF. The CDR3 DNA reads as TGCGCCAGCAGTGCGACTAGGAGCCACGAGCAGTACTTC.

The chain joins TRBV19 to TRBJ2-3, with 12 positions matching TRBD1. The CDR3 consists of 14 residues. Germline V lookup: CDR1 LNHDA, CDR2 SQIVND (reference sequence). V trimming: 11 bases; J trimming: 6 bases; junction bases outside the gene matches: 9. In DNA form, the CDR3 reads TGTGCCTCTCACCGGGGACAGGGGGCCGATACGCAGTATTTT. It specifies CASHRGQGADTQYF.

V gene TRBV7-8 combines with J gene TRBJ2-1, with 11 nucleotides matching TRBD2. Per germline, CDR1 SGHVS and CDR2 FQNEAQ. J was trimmed by 0 bases and V by 4 bases; bases with no gene match: 2. The CDR3 runs to 16 residues. DNA of the CDR3: TGTGCCAGCAGCTCTACTAGCGGGAGCTCCTACAATGAGCAGTTCTTC. It translates to CASSSTSGSSYNEQFF. Supplemented by reference TRBV7-8 and TRBJ2-1, the full variable domain reads GAGVSQSPRYKVAKRGQDVALRCDPISGHVSLFWYQQALGQGPEFLTYFQNEAQLDKSGLPSDRFFAERPEGSVSTLKIQRTQQEDSAVYLCASSSTSGSSYNEQFFGPGTRLTVL.

The chain uses TRBV28 and TRBJ2-2, with D possibly TRBD2 on 6 matching bases. CDR1 and CDR2 from the germline V gene are MDHEN and SYDVKM. The CDR3 sequence is 14 residues long. Trimming removed 5 bases from V and 4 bases from J, with 11 bases in between. CDR3 protein: CASSLEAGTGELFF. In nucleotides, the CDR3 is TGTGCCAGCAGTCTAGAAGCGGGCACCGGGGAGCTGTTTTTT.

The chain has TRBV5-4 and TRBJ2-1, with TRBD2 matching over 8 bases. CDR1 is SGHNT and CDR2 is YYREEE in the germline V gene (reference sequence). Trimming removed 0 bases from V and 8 bases from J; junction bases left unmatched: 7. The CDR3 totals 15 residues. CDR3 nucleotides: TGTGCCAGCAGCTTGGATACGGGAGGGTACCATGAGCAGTTCTTC. Its translation is CASSLDTGGYHEQFF.

The chain joins TRBV25-1 to TRBJ2-2, with TRBD2 as a possible D gene (5 bases). Germline CDR1 MGHDK, CDR2 SYGVNS. The V gene lost 0 bases and the J gene lost 1 base, with 9 bases spanning the gap. CDR3 length: 16 amino acids. CDR3 coding DNA: TGTGCCAGCAGTGAATATGTGAGCGGGAACACCGGGGAGCTGTTTTTT. Residues: CASSEYVSGNTGELFF.